This T cell receptor beta chain comes out of a study of identical twins (dated by TCRdb to the mid-2010s). With regard to the full study: The study deep-sequenced TCR alpha and beta repertoires from monozygotic twins, unrelated adults of various ages and cord blood to test whether fetal clonotypes persist. To rule out contamination, replicate twin experiments were performed at different times with different library preparation protocols.

This clonotype was seen more than once but under ten times. Its target antigen remains unknown. Nothing much larger sits one base from this clone, and base qualities are not available. Study-level results and caveats: A weaker excess of twin sharing was found in beta out-of-frame sequences because the signal-to-noise ratio was lowered by fewer shared sequences. Out-of-frame TCR alpha sharing in monozygotic twins was systematically underestimated by recombination models, whereas sharing between unrelated individuals was in agreement with the recombination models. Fewer insertions were carried by abundant cord blood beta clonotypes, a similar but weaker trend appeared in young adult naive repertoires, and no such trend appeared in memory repertoires. Invariant T cells such as MAIT and iNKT could partly confound zero-insertion analyses, although diverse VJ usage argued against such confounding for most clonotypes. Compared with coincidental sharing between unrelated individuals, out-of-frame TCR alpha sequences shared between twins showed an excess of sequences with low generation probability. Because the same donors could not be followed over many years, the conclusions depended on cross-sectional statistical analysis.

Every donor was a healthy Caucasian. Three pairs of female monozygotic twins, all aged about 18 to 30 years, made up the twin cohort. CD4+ and CD8+ T cell populations were isolated with positive isolation kits from Invitrogen. Libraries were constructed by 5' RACE. This sample was sequenced with an Illumina HiSeq 2000. Template switching introduced a universal primer binding site; the final cDNA contained a unique molecular identifier, enabling accurate counting of TCR cDNA molecules. Specific primers in the conserved constant-segment region were used to synthesize first-strand cDNA for the TCR alpha and beta chains. To control for contamination, each cDNA library was double barcoded with a SMART-Mk sample barcode plus Illumina barcodes. TruSeq adapter sequences, together with Illumina sample barcodes, were added in two successive PCR steps. TCR alpha and beta cDNA libraries were sequenced on the Illumina HiSeq platform with custom primers. The study's processing was this. Unique molecular identifiers were extracted from raw reads with MiGEC, and CDR3 positions were determined with MiXCR. For each individual, recombination models were inferred using an EM algorithm with the repgenHMM and IGoR tools. The tcR package in R was used for shared clonotype analysis, with sharing normalized by the product of cloneset sizes. To study raw recombination free of thymic and clonal selection effects, out-of-frame nonproductive sequences were analyzed. TCRdb reran the public reads through fastp at Q25 and MiXCR, keeping productive beta chains. CDR3 protein duplicates are merged, each entry listing the most common genes and DNA. Here the V and J calls rest on TCRdb's processing, not on the authors' analysis. In all, the sample holds around 230,000 distinct CDR3 sequences, and under 8.5% of those were seen once. The top ten clones comprise just over 14% of the sample.

From a lookup of the germline V gene, CDR1 and CDR2 are LGHNT and FRNRAP. The CDR3 goes from the cysteine to the phenylalanine over 14 residues. The retained sequence is limited to the CDR3, 42 bases, with the frame set at the first base. These data were also reused for a study on T cells expressing NK-cell markers. The second paper states: Seven or eight donors provided sorted CD3+CD56+NKG2C+, CD3+CD56+NKG2C- and CD3+CD56-NKG2C+ T-cell subsets, whose TCR beta-chain repertoires were profiled. Of the eight sequenced donors, seven were found to be HCMV-seropositive and one was found to be HCMV-seronegative. To restrict sorting to alphabetaTCR-expressing T cells, an anti-gammadeltaTCR antibody was added in several experiments. In over 5 donors, the dominant CD3+CD56+NKG2C+ clonotypes were among the top 10 CD8+ clonotypes and accounted for about 1.0-7.5% of CD8+ T cells. Those dominant clonotypes were again the most abundant among CD3+CD56-NKG2C+ cells in a handful of donors, at 28.3-60.1%. Whether the expanded NKG2C-expressing T cell clones were specific for HCMV antigens remained unclear. The eight sequenced donors were randomly selected healthy volunteers, three men and five women. HCMV-specific IgG was detected in serum with a commercial ELISA kit to determine HCMV serostatus. MIGEC was used to demultiplex reads and group reads by UMI, and MiTCR was used to assemble and quantify clonotypes. To exclude erroneous sequences, only TCR cDNA sequences supported by at least two reads were retained. The tcR package was used for downstream repertoire analysis, with clonotypes matched between fractions based on CDR3 nucleotide sequence plus V segment. VDJmatch was used to annotate antigen specificity against VDJdb, with one amino acid substitution allowed in CDR3.

The sample taken for sequencing was CD8+ T cells sorted from blood. This clonotype was obtained from a woman aged 18-29 years in good health. This chain is built from TRBV12-5 and TRBJ2-1; TRBD2 is perhaps the D gene, given 7 matching bases. In nucleotides, the sequence is TGTGCCAGCGCCGAGGGGGGGCTCGGAGATGAGCAGTTCTTC. Translated, this gives CASAEGGLGDEQFF. Extended through the reference TRBV12-5 and TRBJ2-1 proteins, this CDR3 yields the full variable domain: DARVTQTPRHKVTEMGQEVTMRCQPILGHNTVFWYRQTMMQGLELLAYFRNRAPLDDSGMPKDRFSAEMPDATLATLKIQPSEPRDSAVYFCASAEGGLGDEQFFGPGTRLTVL.